This T cell receptor beta chain was sequenced during a study of CD8+ T cells in alopecia areata. For the study at large: Treatment with tofacitinib (6 to 18 months) was followed by 6 months off drug.

Described treatment: oral pan-JAK inhibitor, 5-10 mg twice daily. Broader study findings: Lesional scalp exceeded normal scalp in clonality, especially in alopecia totalis/universalis.

Reverse transcription of extracted RNA yielded cDNA, which provided the sequencing template. Here immunoSEQ multiplex PCR was the method, and the copy in TCRdb shows in-frame clones only, minus some. Here the sample spans fewer than 250,000 clones, approximately 38% being singletons. Note on this clone: The antigen remains unidentified.

The V gene lost 2 bases and the J gene lost 2 bases, with 10 bases spanning the gap. The CDR3 consists of 14 residues. Germline V CDR1 and CDR2: SGHAT, FQNNGV. The source material was CD4+ T cells sorted from blood, sampled between weeks 30 and 35, from a patient treated with tofacitinib. This chain connects TRBV11-2 to TRBJ2-7; D is possibly TRBD1 (5 bases). The sequence was collected from a human donor with alopecia areata. CDR3 amino acids: CASSLSTGTYEQYF. For the CDR3, the DNA is TGTGCCAGCAGCTTATCCACAGGTACCTACGAGCAGTACTTC.